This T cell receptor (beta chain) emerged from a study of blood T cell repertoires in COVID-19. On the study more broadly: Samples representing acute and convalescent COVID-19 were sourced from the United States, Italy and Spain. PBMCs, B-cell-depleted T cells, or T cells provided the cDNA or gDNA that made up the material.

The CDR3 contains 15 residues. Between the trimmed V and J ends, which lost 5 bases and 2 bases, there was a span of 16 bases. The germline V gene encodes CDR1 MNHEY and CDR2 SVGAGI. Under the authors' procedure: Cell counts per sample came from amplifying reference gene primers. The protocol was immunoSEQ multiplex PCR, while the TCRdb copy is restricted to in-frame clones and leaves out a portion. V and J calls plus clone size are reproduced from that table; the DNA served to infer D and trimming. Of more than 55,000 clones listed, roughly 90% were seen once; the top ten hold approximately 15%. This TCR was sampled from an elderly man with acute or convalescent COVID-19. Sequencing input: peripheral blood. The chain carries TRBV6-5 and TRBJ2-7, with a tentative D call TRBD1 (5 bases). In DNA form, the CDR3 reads TGTGCCAGCAGTCGTATTGACAGAGATACCTACGAGCAGTACTTC. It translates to CASSRIDRDTYEQYF.